This T cell receptor beta chain was recorded in a study of human T cells and chemical hapten exposure. TCRdb re-called the RACE reads with MiXCR, one entry per CDR3 protein. Of about 120,000 distinct CDR3 sequences in the sample, roughly 13% were seen once. This clonotype has only a few counts. The CDR3 extends over 14 amino acids. CDR1 is MDHEN, CDR2 SYDVKM, per germline. The trim removed 5 bases at V and 2 bases at J, leaving 5 bases unmatched. The time point here: patch test 1, 2 weeks after DPC sensitization. Treatment indicated: therapeutic diphenylcyclopropenone sensitization with weekly scalp DPC.

The material sequenced was whole blood, taken in connection with sensitization to the hapten diphenylcyclopropenone (DPC). The clonotype comes from a man younger than 30 with alopecia areata. Some clones in this sample may be carry-over from other donors' samples. The chain is built from TRBV28 and TRBJ1-1; 7 positions agree with TRBD1. CDR3 loop: CASSPGQINTEAFF. CDR3 DNA: TGTGCCAGCAGTCCGGGACAGATTAACACTGAAGCTTTCTTT.